This is a list of T cell receptor beta chains from one sample in a study of blood T cell repertoires in COVID-19. Clones were sequenced by immunoSEQ multiplex PCR, and TCRdb holds only the in-frame ones, with some missing. The data contain under 200,000 clones, approximately 85% of them seen just once; the ten biggest clones take up more than 8%. The sequenced sample consisted of peripheral blood. Source of these receptors: an elderly woman with acute or convalescent COVID-19. The CDR3 runs from the conserved cysteine through the conserved F or W. A D gene is named only where the DNA matches it firmly. A clone size is listed for some rows: how often the clone was seen (once, few, many), or a class if it is expanded.

J gene | V gene | clone size | D gene | CDR3 DNA | CDR3 protein
TRBJ1-3 | TRBV6-1 | - | - | TGTGCCAGCAGTGAATCCCCAGGTTCTCGAAACACCATATATTTT | CASSESPGSRNTIYF
TRBJ2-6 | TRBV9 | few | - | TGTGCCAGCAGCGTAGACACCTCTGGGGCCAACGTCCTGACTTTC | CASSVDTSGANVLTF
TRBJ2-6 | TRBV7-2 | - | - | TGTGCCAGCAGCACTACTGGGGCCAACGTCCTGACTTTC | CASSTTGANVLTF
TRBJ1-2 | TRBV6-5 | - | TRBD1 | TGTGCCAGCAGTTACACTACAGGGGACCATGGCTACACCTTC | CASSYTTGDHGYTF
TRBJ1-1 | TRBV9 | - | TRBD1 | TGTGCCAGCAGCGTAGAGGCCAGGGGGACTGAAGCTTTCTTT | CASSVEARGTEAFF
TRBJ1-4 | TRBV3-1/TRBV3-2 | - | TRBD1 | TGTGCCAGCAGCCGAGGGGGCAGTGAAAAACTGTTTTTT | CASSRGGSEKLFF
TRBJ2-2 | TRBV10-1 | - | - | TGCGCCAGCGCACCAGGGGCCGAGAGGACCGGGGAGCTGTTTTTT | CASAPGAERTGELFF
TRBJ1-2 | TRBV20-1 | - | - | TGCAGTGCCATTGGCCAGGATGGCTACACCTTC | CSAIGQDGYTF
TRBJ2-1 | TRBV9 | - | TRBD2 | TGTGCCAGCAGCGTAGGTTTAAGCGGGAGGGGTAGCTCCTACAATGAGCAGTTCTTC | CASSVGLSGRGSSYNEQFF
TRBJ1-1 | TRBV18 | - | - | TGTGCCAGCTCACCACCGGGAGGAGCTGAAGCTTTCTTT | CASSPPGGAEAFF
TRBJ1-2 | TRBV27 | - | TRBD1 | TGTGCCAGCAGTTCAAGACAGGGTTTTGGCTACACCTTC | CASSSRQGFGYTF
TRBJ2-1 | TRBV18 | - | TRBD2 | TGTGCCAGCTCACCACCCCTACTAGCGGGAGACGGAAATGAGCAGTTCTTC | CASSPPLLAGDGNEQFF
TRBJ2-1 | TRBV9 | - | - | TGTGCCAGCAGCGTAGCTTGGGGGCAGGGCTACAATGAGCAGTTCTTC | CASSVAWGQGYNEQFF
TRBJ2-1 | TRBV18 | once | TRBD2 | TGTGCCAGCTCACCTGGACTAGCGGGCCGCAATGAGCAGTTCTTC | CASSPGLAGRNEQFF
TRBJ1-4 | TRBV2 | - | TRBD1 | TGTGCCAGCAGGACAGGGGGCTCAAATGAAAAACTGTTTTTT | CASRTGGSNEKLFF
TRBJ2-7 | TRBV9 | - | TRBD1 | TGTGCCAGCAGCGTAGGACCACAGGGGAGCTCCTACGAGCAGTACTTC | CASSVGPQGSSYEQYF
TRBJ1-5 | TRBV5-6 | - | TRBD1 | TGTGCCAGCAGTTGGATGACAGGGGGCGGAGGGAATCAGCCCCAGCATTTT | CASSWMTGGGGNQPQHF
TRBJ1-4 | TRBV7-2 | - | - | TGTGCCAGCAGCTTAAACACCAACGCCGAAAAACTGTTTTTT | CASSLNTNAEKLFF
TRBJ2-1 | TRBV2 | few | TRBD2 | TGTGCCAGCAGTGAACCGCGCGGGGGGGACAATGAGCAGTTCTTC | CASSEPRGGDNEQFF
TRBJ2-7 | TRBV7-2 | - | TRBD2 | TGTGCCAGCAGCCCGCTCGGGGGGGTTCGCCAGTACTTC | CASSPLGGVRQYF
TRBJ1-1 | TRBV7-9 | - | - | TGTGCCAGCAGCTTAAGACACCCGAACACTGAAGCTTTCTTT | CASSLRHPNTEAFF
TRBJ1-4 | TRBV19 | - | - | TGTGCCACCTCCTCCGGCGGGGGGGAAAAACTGTTTTTT | CATSSGGGEKLFF
TRBJ2-5 | TRBV27 | - | TRBD2 | TGTGCCAGCAAGGGGACTAGCGGTCAAGAGACCCAGTACTTC | CASKGTSGQETQYF
TRBJ2-3 | TRBV29-1 | - | - | TGCAGCGTTGAGGAGCAAGGTCCATTGGGGGGGCAGTATTTT | CSVEEQGPLGGQYF
TRBJ2-7 | TRBV2 | - | TRBD1 | TGTGCCAGCAAGGGACAGAGATCCTACGAGCAGTACTTC | CASKGQRSYEQYF
TRBJ2-7 | TRBV6-2/TRBV6-3 | - | - | TGTGCCAGCAGTTACTCCCTCCTCTCCTACGAGCAGTACTTC | CASSYSLLSYEQYF
TRBJ2-7 | TRBV9 | - | TRBD1 | TGTGCCAGCAGCCCCTCCCTGTCAGGGGGCGCGGACGAGCAGTACTTC | CASSPSLSGGADEQYF
TRBJ1-2 | TRBV30 | - | - | TGTGCCTGGAAGGGGCGGGGGCCCTATGGCTACACCTTC | CAWKGRGPYGYTF
TRBJ2-3 | TRBV4-1 | - | - | TGCGCCAGCAGCCCGGGGGGCCCATATACGCAGTATTTT | CASSPGGPYTQYF
TRBJ2-7 | TRBV7-2 | - | - | TGTGCCAGCAGCGAGCACGGTCCCGCGGGCTACGAGCAGTACTTC | CASSEHGPAGYEQYF
TRBJ2-7 | TRBV9 | once | - | TGTGCCAGCAGCGTACGGGACGGGAGCTCCTACGAGCAGTACTTC | CASSVRDGSSYEQYF
TRBJ1-1 | TRBV6-2/TRBV6-3 | - | - | TGTGCCAGCAGTTACGTAGGAGATGAAGCTTTCTTT | CASSYVGDEAFF
TRBJ2-1 | TRBV18 | few | - | TGTGCCAGCTCACCGGGCAGGGACAATGAGCAGTTCTTC | CASSPGRDNEQFF
TRBJ2-1 | TRBV6-1 | - | - | TGTGCCAGCAGTGAACTCGTCTACAATGAGCAGTTCTTC | CASSELVYNEQFF
TRBJ2-5 | TRBV7-8 | - | TRBD1 | TGTGCCAGCAGCTTAGGGACAGGGTTTTATGAGACCCAGTACTTC | CASSLGTGFYETQYF
TRBJ2-3 | TRBV2 | - | - | TGTGCCAGCAGTGATGGCAGGGTGGGCTATACGCAGTATTTT | CASSDGRVGYTQYF
TRBJ1-5 | TRBV5-6 | - | TRBD1 | TGTGCCAGCAGCGCGGCCGCGGACAGGGACGTTCAGCCCCAGCATTTT | CASSAAADRDVQPQHF
TRBJ2-7 | TRBV21-1 | - | - | TGTGCCAGCAGCAAAGAGGACACTTTC | CASSKEDTF
TRBJ2-2 | TRBV6-6 | once | TRBD1 | TGTGCCAGCAGCCGGACAGGGGGCAGCACCGGGGAGCTGTTTTTT | CASSRTGGSTGELFF
TRBJ2-3 | TRBV19 | once | - | TGTGCCAGTAGTATAGTGGCCCAGGGCACAGATACGCAGTATTTT | CASSIVAQGTDTQYF
TRBJ2-1 | TRBV6-2/TRBV6-3 | - | - | TGTGCCAGCAGTGGAGGGAGCAATGAGCAGTTCTTC | CASSGGSNEQFF
TRBJ2-2 | TRBV3-1/TRBV3-2 | - | - | TGTGCCAGCAGCCAAGCTAGGACGGGGGGCCTGTTTTTT | CASSQARTGGLFF
TRBJ2-7 | TRBV3-1/TRBV3-2 | - | TRBD2 | TGTGCCAGCAGCCCCACGGGGGGGCGAGCCTACGAGCAGTACTTC | CASSPTGGRAYEQYF
TRBJ2-1 | TRBV19 | - | - | TGTGCCAGTAGTATCGGGGATGAGCAGTTCTTC | CASSIGDEQFF
TRBJ2-3 | TRBV24-1 | - | - | TGTGCCACCGGGGCTAGTCCCACAGATACGCAGTATTTT | CATGASPTDTQYF
TRBJ2-3 | TRBV5-1 | - | TRBD1 | TGCGCCAGCAGCTTGGGAGTGGCAGGGGGCTTGGCAGATACGCAGTATTTT | CASSLGVAGGLADTQYF
TRBJ2-7 | TRBV25-1 | - | - | TGTGCCAGCAGTGAGGGACTCAGCTACGAGCAGTACTTC | CASSEGLSYEQYF
TRBJ2-1 | TRBV7-8 | - | - | TGTGCCAGCAGCCGTACCGGGACAAATGAGCAGTTCTTC | CASSRTGTNEQFF
TRBJ2-4 | TRBV7-2 | - | - | TGTGCCAGCAGCTTAACCCGGTCGGTTCAGTACTTC | CASSLTRSVQYF
TRBJ1-2 | TRBV5-4 | once | TRBD1 | TGTGCCAGCAGTGTGACAGGGGGGAACTATGGCTACACCTTC | CASSVTGGNYGYTF